This T cell receptor beta chain was retrieved from a study of regulatory and conventional T cells in RAG deficiency. Blood CD4+ CD25-high CD127-low regulatory T cells supplied the genomic DNA template. The length of the CDR3 is 16 residues. V shed 5 bases, J shed 7 bases, and the junction held 9 bases outside the gene matches. CDR1 and CDR2 (germline): LNHDA, SQIVND (reference sequence). TCRdb keeps only in-frame clones here, not all; method: immunoSEQ multiplex PCR. Of more than 9,500 clones listed, roughly 94% are singletons. These data were likewise used in another study, on regulatory T cells. That report adds: The primer mix had 52 TRBV and 13 TRBJ primers.

Sequenced input: CD127- CD25+ CD4+ Tregs sorted from blood. The origin of this receptor is a human donor in good health. The V and J genes are TRBV19 and TRBJ2-1; 12 bases are shared with TRBD2. CDR3 sequence (DNA): TGTGCCAGTAGTGTCACTAGCGGGGGGACTAGGAATGAGCAGTTCTTC. Protein: CASSVTSGGTRNEQFF.